Sequencing of this T cell receptor beta chain was carried out in a study of identical twins (dated by TCRdb to the mid-2010s). With regard to the full study: The study deep-sequenced TCR alpha and beta repertoires from monozygotic twins, unrelated adults of various ages and cord blood to test whether fetal clonotypes persist. To rule out contamination, the twin experiments were replicated at different times with different library preparation protocols.

Results the study describes overall, beyond this receptor: Out-of-frame TCR alpha sharing in monozygotic twins was systematically underestimated by recombination models, whereas sharing between unrelated individuals was in agreement with the recombination models. Invariant T cells such as MAIT and iNKT could partly confound zero-insertion analyses, although diverse VJ usage argued against such confounding for most clonotypes. Because the same donors could not be followed over many years, conclusions were based on cross-sectional statistical analysis. Abundant cord blood beta clonotypes had fewer insertions, young adult naive repertoires showed a similar but weaker trend, and memory repertoires showed no such trend. Compared with coincidental sharing between unrelated individuals, out-of-frame TCR alpha sequences shared between twins showed an excess of sequences with low generation probability. The excess sharing between twins in beta out-of-frame sequences was weaker because fewer shared sequences reduced the signal-to-noise ratio.

Only healthy Caucasian donors were included. The twin cohort consisted of three pairs of female monozygotic twins, all aged roughly 18 to 30 years. The RNA used for TCR libraries was isolated from peripheral blood mononuclear cells. As to this clonotype: Which antigen it targets is not known. Within one base of it there is no much larger clone, and no base qualities were kept.

Libraries were constructed by 5' RACE. Instrument on record: Illumina HiSeq 2000. Template switching added a universal primer binding site, and the final cDNA carried a unique molecular identifier that allowed TCR cDNA molecules to be counted accurately. Specific primers in the conserved constant-segment region were used to synthesize first-strand cDNA for the TCR alpha and beta chains. To control for contamination, each cDNA library was double barcoded with a SMART-Mk sample barcode plus Illumina barcodes. Two successive PCR steps introduced TruSeq adapter sequences along with Illumina sample barcodes. TCR alpha and beta cDNA libraries were sequenced on the Illumina HiSeq platform with custom primers. The original methods were these. Raw reads were processed with MiGEC to extract unique molecular identifiers, and MiXCR was used to determine CDR3 positions. Recombination models were inferred per individual with the repgenHMM and IGoR tools using an EM algorithm. Shared clonotypes were analyzed with the tcR package in R, and sharing was normalized by the product of cloneset sizes. Out-of-frame nonproductive sequences were analyzed to study raw recombination free of thymic and clonal selection effects. The raw public data were reprocessed by TCRdb itself: fastp quality trimming at Q25, MiXCR clonotype calling, in-frame beta chains only. Every distinct CDR3 protein forms one entry, paired with its most common genes and DNA. The V and J calls and clone size come from TCRdb's table, not from the authors' own analysis. This sample gives some 790,000 distinct CDR3 sequences in total; roughly 20% of them show up just once. The ten largest clonotypes hold roughly 13% of the sample.

The data also belong to a second study, concerning T cells expressing NK-cell markers. That second report states: In sorted CD3+CD56+NKG2C+, CD3+CD56+NKG2C- and CD3+CD56-NKG2C+ T-cell subsets from 8 or 9 donors, TCR beta-chain repertoires were profiled. Of the eight sequenced donors, seven were found to be HCMV-seropositive and one was found to be HCMV-seronegative. In several experiments an anti-gammadeltaTCR antibody was added to restrict sorting to alphabetaTCR-expressing T cells. For more than 5 donors, the dominant CD3+CD56+NKG2C+ clonotypes were among the top 10 CD8+ clonotypes and accounted for 1.0-7.0% of CD8+ T cells. Those dominant clonotypes were again the most abundant among CD3+CD56-NKG2C+ cells in four donors, at about 28.3-60.1%. Whether the expanded NKG2C-expressing T cell clones were specific for HCMV antigens was left unclear. The study sequenced eight donors, all healthy volunteers chosen at random: three men and five women. To determine HCMV serostatus, a commercial ELISA kit was used to detect HCMV-specific IgG in serum. For a handful of donors, unsorted PBMC were also used to sequence bulk peripheral blood T-cell repertoires. MIGEC was used to demultiplex reads and group reads by UMI, and MiTCR was used to assemble and quantify clonotypes. To exclude erroneous sequences, any TCR cDNA sequence not supported by at least two reads was discarded. The tcR package was used for downstream repertoire analysis, with clonotypes matched between fractions based on CDR3 nucleotide sequence plus V segment. Antigen specificity was annotated against VDJdb with VDJmatch, allowing one amino acid substitution in CDR3.

The sequenced sample consisted of PBMCs. The receptor was isolated from a woman aged 18-35 years in good health.

The DNA is as follows: TGTGCCAGCAGCTTAGACTTCTTTAAGGGCGGGGAGCTGTTTTTT. Its coded protein is CASSLDFFKGGELFF. The rearrangement combines TRBV11-3 with TRBJ2-2, with the D gene not confidently named. Reading from cysteine to phenylalanine, the CDR3 counts 15 amino acids. Here the CDR3 DNA is all that survives: 45 bases in frame from base 1. Deletion took 0 bases off V and 7 bases off J, with a span of 12 bases between the germline ends. Sequences SGHNT (CDR1) and YENEEA (CDR2) are obtained from the germline V gene.